The text below deals with one T cell receptor (beta chain). Antigen unknown. The data were produced by immunoSEQ multiplex PCR, yet TCRdb's version contains in-frame clones alone and is incomplete. This sample carries about 680,000 clones, under 80% of them seen once, and the ten largest clones take less than 2%. The sample belongs to a study of shared clonotypes between healthy human individuals. The wider study: Three plates each covered CD4 naive and memory; CD8 naive two, CD8 memory one.

CDR3 length: 14 amino acids. Germline CDR1 is SNHLY and CDR2 is FYNNEI. V lost 7 bases to trimming and J lost 1 base, with 14 bases between them. General study findings and limits: An anticipated effect of sequencing depth on clonotype sharing among donors was recognized.

This TCR came from a woman aged 25 to 39 in good health. The source material was memory CD4+ T cells sorted from blood. Subset specified: CD45RA-negative fraction. The rearrangement links TRBV2 to TRBJ2-7; TRBD2 might be the D (6 bases). The CDR3 sequence is CASTFLAGSYEQYF. CDR3 bases: TGTGCCAGCACTTTCTTGGCGGGATCCTACGAGCAGTACTTC.